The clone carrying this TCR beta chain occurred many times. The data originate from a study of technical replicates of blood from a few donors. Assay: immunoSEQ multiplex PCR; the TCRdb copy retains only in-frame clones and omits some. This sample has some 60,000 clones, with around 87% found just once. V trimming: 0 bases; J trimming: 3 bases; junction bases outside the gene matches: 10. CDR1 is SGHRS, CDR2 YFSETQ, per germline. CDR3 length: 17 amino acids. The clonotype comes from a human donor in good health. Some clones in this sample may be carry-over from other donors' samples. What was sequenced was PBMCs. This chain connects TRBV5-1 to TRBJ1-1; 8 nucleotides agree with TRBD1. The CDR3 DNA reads TGCGCCAGCAGCTTGGCAAAAACAGGGGGGGGGCACACTGAAGCTTTCTTT. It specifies CASSLAKTGGGHTEAFF.